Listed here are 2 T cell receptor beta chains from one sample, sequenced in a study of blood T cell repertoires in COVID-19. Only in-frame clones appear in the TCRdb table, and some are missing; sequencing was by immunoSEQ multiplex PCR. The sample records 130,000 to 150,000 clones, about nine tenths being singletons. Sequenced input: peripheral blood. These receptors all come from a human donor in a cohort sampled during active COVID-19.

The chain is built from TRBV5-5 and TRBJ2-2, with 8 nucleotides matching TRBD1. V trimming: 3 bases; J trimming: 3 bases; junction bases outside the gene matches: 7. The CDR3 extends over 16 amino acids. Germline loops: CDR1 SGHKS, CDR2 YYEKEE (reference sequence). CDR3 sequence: CASSYDRGYDTGELFF. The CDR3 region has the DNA TGTGCCAGCAGCTATGACAGGGGTTATGACACCGGGGAGCTGTTTTTT.

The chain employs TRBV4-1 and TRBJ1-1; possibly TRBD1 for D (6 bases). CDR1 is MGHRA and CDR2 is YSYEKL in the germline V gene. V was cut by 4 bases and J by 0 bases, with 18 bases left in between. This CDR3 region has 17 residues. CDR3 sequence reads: CASSPQGSRSMNTEAFF. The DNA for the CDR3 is TGCGCCAGCAGCCCTCAGGGGAGCAGGAGTATGAACACTGAAGCTTTCTTT.